The clone carrying this TCR beta chain was counted only a few times. The source of the sample is a study of blood T cell repertoires in COVID-19. As processed by the authors: Estimation of nucleated cell counts was performed using reference gene primer amplification. This table comes from immunoSEQ multiplex PCR, and its TCRdb copy is limited to in-frame clones, with some not included. V, J and clone size are those of that table, while D and trimming were read from the DNA. The sample records about 120,000 clones, 75% to 90% being singletons. The specimen was peripheral blood. This sequence was found in a human donor with acute or convalescent COVID-19. The donor label of this sample is uncertain.

Written as DNA, the CDR3 is TGCGCCAGCAGCGATCCACAGGGATCTAATGAAAAACTGTTTTTT. This gives the protein CASSDPQGSNEKLFF. V usage is TRBV5-1 and J usage is TRBJ1-4, with a tentative D call TRBD1 (6 bases). Germline V CDR1 and CDR2: SGHRS, YFSETQ. This CDR3 is 15 amino acids long. V was trimmed by 4 bases and J by 3 bases, leaving 13 bases between them.